This T cell receptor (beta chain) was found in a study of glioma-infiltrating T cells. Broader study findings: Tissue and blood shared very few CDR3 sequences.

The iRepertoire nested amplicon-rescue multiplex PCR amplified TCR alpha and beta CDR3s from RNA. TCRdb reprocessed the multiplex PCR reads via MiXCR and lists one record per CDR3 protein. The sample lists approximately 190,000 distinct CDR3 sequences; about 32% were seen once. V was clipped by 8 bases and J by 0 bases, with 11 bases between them. Germline V gene sequence: CDR1 SGHAT, CDR2 FQNNGV. The CDR3 length is 13 residues. This clonotype was seen repeatedly, ten times or more. No antigen is known for it. This TCR was sampled from a human donor with low-grade glioma or glioblastoma, undergoing nonglioma brain surgery, or in good health (not recorded which). Input material: glioma tissue, nonneoplastic brain tissue, or PBMCs (not recorded which). This rearrangement joins TRBV11-2 to TRBJ2-7; no firm D call. The CDR3 sequence: CASGNGASYEQYF. CDR3 in DNA: TGTGCCAGCGGAAACGGAGCCTCCTACGAGCAGTACTTC.